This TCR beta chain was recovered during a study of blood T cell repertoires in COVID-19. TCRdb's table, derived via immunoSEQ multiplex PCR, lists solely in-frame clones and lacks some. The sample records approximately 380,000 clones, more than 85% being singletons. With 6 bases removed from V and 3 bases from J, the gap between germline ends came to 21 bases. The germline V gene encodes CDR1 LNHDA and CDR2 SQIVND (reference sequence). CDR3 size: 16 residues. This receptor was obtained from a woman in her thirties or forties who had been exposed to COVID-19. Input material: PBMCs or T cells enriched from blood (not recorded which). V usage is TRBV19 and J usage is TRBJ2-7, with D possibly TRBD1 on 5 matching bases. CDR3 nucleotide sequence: TGTGCCAGTAGCCTTACCATCAGGGTAGGGATCTACGAGCAGTACTTC. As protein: CASSLTIRVGIYEQYF.